This TCR beta chain was retrieved from a study of beta chain features in type 1 diabetes. The CDR3 covers 16 residues. Germline CDR1 and CDR2: MRHNA and SNTAGT. Losses at the gene ends were 4 bases for V and 5 bases for J; bases not matched to a gene: 11. This clone was observed a few times. cDNA synthesis used the whole RNA isolate, giving expressed TCRB sequences. Some clones are missing from TCRdb's copy, which holds only in-frame ones; the method was immunoSEQ multiplex PCR. The table lists 620,000 or so clones, about 16% of them singletons. Sequencing input: naive CD4+ T cells from blood. The V and J genes are TRBV6-4 and TRBJ1-5, with TRBD1 matching over 7 bases. The receptor's source is a man younger than 35 in good health. CDR3 nucleotide sequence: TGTGCCAGCAGTGCGGGAGGCCGGGACAGATATCAGCCCCAGCATTTT. Translating gives CASSAGGRDRYQPQHF.